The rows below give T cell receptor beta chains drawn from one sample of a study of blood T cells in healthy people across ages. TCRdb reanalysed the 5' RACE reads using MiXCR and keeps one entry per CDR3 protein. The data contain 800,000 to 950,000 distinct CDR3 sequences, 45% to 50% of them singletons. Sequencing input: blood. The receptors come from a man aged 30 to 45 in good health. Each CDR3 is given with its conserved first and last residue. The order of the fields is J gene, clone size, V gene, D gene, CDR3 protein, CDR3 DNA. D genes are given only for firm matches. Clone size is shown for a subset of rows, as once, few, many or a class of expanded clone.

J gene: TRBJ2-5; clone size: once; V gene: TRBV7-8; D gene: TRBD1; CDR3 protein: CASSSWTGERETQYF; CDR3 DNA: TGTGCCAGCAGCTCTTGGACAGGGGAACGGGAGACCCAGTACTTC
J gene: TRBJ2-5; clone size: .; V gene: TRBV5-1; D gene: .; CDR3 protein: CASSAGLLQETQYF; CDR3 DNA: TGCGCCAGCAGCGCGGGACTGCTACAAGAGACCCAGTACTTC
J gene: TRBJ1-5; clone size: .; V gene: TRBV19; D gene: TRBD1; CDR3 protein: CASRDRARFSNQPQHF; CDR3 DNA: TGTGCCAGTAGAGACAGGGCAAGGTTTAGCAATCAGCCCCAGCATTTT
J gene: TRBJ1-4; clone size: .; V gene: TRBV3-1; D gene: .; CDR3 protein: CASSLIATNEKLFF; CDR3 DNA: TGTGCCAGCAGCCTGATCGCAACTAATGAAAAACTGTTTTTT
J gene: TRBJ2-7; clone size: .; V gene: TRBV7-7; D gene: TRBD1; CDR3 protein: CASSLTGSSYNEQYF; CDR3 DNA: TGTGCTAGCAGTTTGACAGGGAGCTCCTACAATGAGCAGTACTTC
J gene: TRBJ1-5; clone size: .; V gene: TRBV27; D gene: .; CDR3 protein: CASSLMQGGQPQHF; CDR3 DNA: TGTGCCAGCAGTTTAATGCAGGGAGGGCAGCCCCAGCATTTT
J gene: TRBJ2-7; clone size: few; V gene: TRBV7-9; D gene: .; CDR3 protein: CASSLFPNDKSSYEQYF; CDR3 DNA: TGTGCCAGCAGCTTATTCCCCAATGACAAATCATCCTACGAGCAGTACTTC
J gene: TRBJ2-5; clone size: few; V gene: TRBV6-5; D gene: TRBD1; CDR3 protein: CASSPRGKSEETQYF; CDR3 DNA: TGTGCCAGCAGTCCCAGGGGGAAATCGGAAGAGACCCAGTACTTC
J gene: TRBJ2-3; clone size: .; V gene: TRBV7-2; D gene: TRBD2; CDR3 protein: CASSSGGGIYTDTQYF; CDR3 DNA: TGTGCCAGCAGCTCGGGGGGGGGAATCTACACAGATACGCAGTATTTT
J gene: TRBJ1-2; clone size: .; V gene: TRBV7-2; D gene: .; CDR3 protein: CASSLTPGVRGYGYTF; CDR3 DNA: TGTGCCAGCAGCTTAACCCCCGGGGTTCGGGGCTATGGCTACACCTTC
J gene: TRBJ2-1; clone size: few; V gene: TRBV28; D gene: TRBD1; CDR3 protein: CASSPGTGWNNEQFF; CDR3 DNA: TGTGCCAGCAGCCCCGGGACAGGTTGGAACAATGAGCAGTTCTTC
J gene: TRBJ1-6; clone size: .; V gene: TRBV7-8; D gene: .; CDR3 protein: CASSLGAGRTYNSPLHF; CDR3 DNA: TGTGCCAGCAGCTTAGGGGCAGGGAGGACCTATAATTCACCCCTCCACTTT
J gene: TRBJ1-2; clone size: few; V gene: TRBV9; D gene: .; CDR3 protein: CASSVSGAYGYTF; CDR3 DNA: TGTGCCAGCAGCGTCAGCGGGGCCTATGGCTACACCTTC
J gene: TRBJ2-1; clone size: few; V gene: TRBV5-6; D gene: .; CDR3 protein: CASSLGQSAYNEQFF; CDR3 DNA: TGTGCCAGCAGCTTGGGGCAAAGTGCTTACAATGAGCAGTTCTTC
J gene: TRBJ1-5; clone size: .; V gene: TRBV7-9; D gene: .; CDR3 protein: CASSLGSGGSNQPQHF; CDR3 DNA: TGTGCCAGCAGCTTAGGGAGTGGGGGGAGCAATCAGCCCCAGCATTTT
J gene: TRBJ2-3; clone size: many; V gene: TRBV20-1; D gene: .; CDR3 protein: CSARDSRTSTDTQYF; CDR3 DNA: TGCAGTGCTAGAGATTCAAGAACCAGCACAGATACGCAGTATTTT
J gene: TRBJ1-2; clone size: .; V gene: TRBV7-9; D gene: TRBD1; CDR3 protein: CASSLAGTVAGYTF; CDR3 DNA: TGTGCCAGCAGCTTAGCCGGGACAGTGGCTGGCTACACCTTC
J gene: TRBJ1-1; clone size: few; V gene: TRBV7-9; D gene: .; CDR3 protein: CASSSSGTRNTEAFF; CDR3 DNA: TGTGCCAGCAGCTCCTCCGGGACACGGAACACTGAAGCTTTCTTT
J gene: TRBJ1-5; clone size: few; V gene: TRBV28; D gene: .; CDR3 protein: CASSLTYNNQPQHF; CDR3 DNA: TGTGCCAGCAGTCTCACATACAACAATCAGCCCCAGCATTTT
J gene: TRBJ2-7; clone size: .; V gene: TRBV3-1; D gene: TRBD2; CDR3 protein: CAGSQDRSRGTTDEQYF; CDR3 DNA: TGTGCCGGCAGCCAAGATCGGTCGCGGGGGACCACCGACGAGCAGTACTTC
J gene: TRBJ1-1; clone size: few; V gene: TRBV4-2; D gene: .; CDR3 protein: CASSQEAGNTEAFF; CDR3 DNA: TGTGCCAGCAGCCAAGAAGCAGGGAACACTGAAGCTTTCTTT
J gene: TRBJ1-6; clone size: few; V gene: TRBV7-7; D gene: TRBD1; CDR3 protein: CASSLGMDRDHQNSPLHF; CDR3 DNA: TGTGCTAGCAGCTTAGGAATGGACAGGGACCACCAGAATTCACCCCTCCACTTT
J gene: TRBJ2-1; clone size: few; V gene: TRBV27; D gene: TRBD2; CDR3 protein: CASSFPGLADYNEQFF; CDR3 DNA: TGTGCCAGCAGTTTCCCGGGACTAGCGGACTACAATGAGCAGTTCTTC
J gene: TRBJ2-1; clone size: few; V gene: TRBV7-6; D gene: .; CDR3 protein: CASSLHPPGTGAMNEQFF; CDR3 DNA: TGTGCCAGCAGCTTGCACCCGCCCGGGACTGGGGCTATGAATGAGCAGTTCTTC
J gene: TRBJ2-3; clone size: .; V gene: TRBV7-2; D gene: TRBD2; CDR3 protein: CAGSLRRGSTDTQYF; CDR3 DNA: TGTGCCGGCAGCTTGAGGCGGGGGAGCACAGATACGCAGTATTTT
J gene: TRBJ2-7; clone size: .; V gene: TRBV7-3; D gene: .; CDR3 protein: CASSPGQFSFYNEQYF; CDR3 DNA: TGTGCCAGCAGCCCTGGCCAGTTCAGCTTCTACAATGAGCAGTACTTC
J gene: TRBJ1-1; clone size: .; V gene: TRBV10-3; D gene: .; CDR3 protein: CAISLQGSPVLTEAFF; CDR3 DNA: TGTGCCATCAGCTTGCAGGGCTCCCCGGTGCTCACTGAAGCTTTCTTT
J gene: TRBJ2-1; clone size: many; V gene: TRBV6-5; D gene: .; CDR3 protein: CASSYLGNEQFF; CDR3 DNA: TGTGCCAGCAGTTACCTAGGGAATGAGCAGTTCTTC
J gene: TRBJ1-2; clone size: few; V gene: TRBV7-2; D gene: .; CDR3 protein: CASSHRDDLGYTF; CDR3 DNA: TGTGCCAGCAGCCACAGGGATGATTTGGGCTACACCTTC
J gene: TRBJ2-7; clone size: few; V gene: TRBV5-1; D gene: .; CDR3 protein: CASSLRARAYEQYF; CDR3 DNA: TGCGCCAGCAGCCTCCGGGCCCGAGCCTACGAGCAGTACTTC
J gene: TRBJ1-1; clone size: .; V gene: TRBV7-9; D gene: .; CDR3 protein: CASSLGGKGTEAFF; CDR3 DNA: TGTGCCAGCAGCCTGGGAGGGAAAGGGACTGAGGCTTTCTTT
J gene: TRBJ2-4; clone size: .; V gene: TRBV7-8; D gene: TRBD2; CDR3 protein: CASSWSGGAVGENIQYF; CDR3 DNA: TGTGCCAGCAGCTGGAGCGGGGGGGCCGTCGGTGAAAACATTCAGTACTTC
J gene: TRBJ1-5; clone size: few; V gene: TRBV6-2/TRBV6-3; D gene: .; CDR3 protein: CASSARQGNQPQHF; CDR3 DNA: TGTGCCAGCAGTGCAAGACAGGGCAATCAGCCCCAGCATTTT
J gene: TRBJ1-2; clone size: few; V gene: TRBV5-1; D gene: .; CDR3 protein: CASSETGPNYGYTF; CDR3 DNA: TGCGCCAGCAGCGAGACAGGTCCAAACTATGGCTACACCTTC
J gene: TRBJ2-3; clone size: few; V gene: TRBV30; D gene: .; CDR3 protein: CAWSFATGVTDTQYF; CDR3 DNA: TGTGCCTGGAGTTTTGCCACCGGGGTTACAGATACGCAGTATTTT
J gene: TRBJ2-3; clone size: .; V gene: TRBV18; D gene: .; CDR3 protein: CASSQADSSTDTQYF; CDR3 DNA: TGTGCCAGCTCACAGGCCGATTCTAGCACAGATACGCAGTATTTT
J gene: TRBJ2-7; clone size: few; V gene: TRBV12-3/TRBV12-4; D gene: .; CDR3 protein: CASSLLSRSYEQYF; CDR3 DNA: TGTGCCAGCAGTCTCCTATCACGGTCCTACGAGCAGTACTTC
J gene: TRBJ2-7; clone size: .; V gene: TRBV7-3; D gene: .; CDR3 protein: CASSLALAGYNEQYF; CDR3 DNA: TGTGCCAGCAGCTTAGCTCTAGCCGGGTACAATGAGCAGTACTTC
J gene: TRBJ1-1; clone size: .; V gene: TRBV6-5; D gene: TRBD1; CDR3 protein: CASSLQGARTEAFF; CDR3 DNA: TGTGCCAGCAGTTTACAGGGGGCGAGGACTGAAGCTTTCTTT
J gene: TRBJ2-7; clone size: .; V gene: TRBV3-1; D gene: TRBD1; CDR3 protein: CASSQDPGRGLYEQYF; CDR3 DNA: TGTGCCAGCAGCCAAGATCCAGGCAGGGGGCTCTACGAGCAGTACTTC
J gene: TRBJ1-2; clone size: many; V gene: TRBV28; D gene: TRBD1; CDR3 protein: CASRWTGGDYGYTF; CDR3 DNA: TGTGCCAGCAGATGGACAGGGGGAGACTATGGCTACACCTTC
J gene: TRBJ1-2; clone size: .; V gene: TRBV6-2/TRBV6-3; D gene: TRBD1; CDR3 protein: CASSPGTANGYTF; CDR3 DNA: TGTGCCAGCAGTCCCGGGACAGCGAATGGCTACACCTTC
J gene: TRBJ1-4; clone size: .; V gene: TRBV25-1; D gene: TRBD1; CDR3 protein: CASSEWAGGNEKLFF; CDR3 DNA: TGTGCCAGCAGTGAATGGGCAGGGGGTAATGAAAAACTGTTTTTT
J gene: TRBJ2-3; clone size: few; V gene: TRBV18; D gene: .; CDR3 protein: CASSPEGGTDTQYF; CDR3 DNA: TGTGCCAGCTCACCGGAGGGGGGCACAGATACGCAGTATTTT
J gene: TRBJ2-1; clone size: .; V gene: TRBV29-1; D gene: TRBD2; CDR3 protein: CSGLEAAGWPWSDSFSYNEQFF; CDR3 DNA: TGCAGCGGCCTGGAGGCAGCGGGATGGCCCTGGTCCGACAGCTTCTCCTACAATGAGCAGTTCTTC
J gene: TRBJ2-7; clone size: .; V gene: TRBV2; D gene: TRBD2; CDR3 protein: CASRRGGDSYEQYF; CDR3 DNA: TGTGCCAGCAGACGGGGGGGCGATTCGTACGAGCAGTACTTC
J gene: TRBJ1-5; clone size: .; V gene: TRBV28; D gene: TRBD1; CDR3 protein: CASSLSVSGGQPQHF; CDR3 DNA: TGTGCCAGCAGTTTATCCGTCTCAGGGGGTCAGCCCCAGCATTTT
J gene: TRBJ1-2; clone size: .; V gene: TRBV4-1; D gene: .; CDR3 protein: CASSQERWFQSGYTF; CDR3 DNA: TGCGCCAGCAGCCAAGAACGTTGGTTTCAGAGTGGCTACACCTTC
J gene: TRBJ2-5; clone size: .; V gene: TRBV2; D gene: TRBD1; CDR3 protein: CASKDRSTAETQYF; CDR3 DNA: TGTGCCAGCAAGGACAGGTCAACGGCCGAGACCCAGTACTTC
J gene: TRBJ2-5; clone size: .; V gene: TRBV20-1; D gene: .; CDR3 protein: CSAGPRQETQYF; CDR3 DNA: TGCAGTGCTGGGCCTCGCCAAGAGACCCAGTACTTC
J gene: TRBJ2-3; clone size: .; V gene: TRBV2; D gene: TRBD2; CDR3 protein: CASRGLAGGPGDTQYF; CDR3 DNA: TGTGCCAGCAGAGGACTAGCGGGGGGGCCCGGAGATACGCAGTATTTT
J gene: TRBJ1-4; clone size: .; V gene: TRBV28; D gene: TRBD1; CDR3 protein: CASSPRDRATNEKLFF; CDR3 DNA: TGTGCCAGCAGCCCCCGGGACAGAGCAACTAATGAAAAACTGTTTTTT
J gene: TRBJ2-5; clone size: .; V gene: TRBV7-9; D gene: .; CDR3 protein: CASSPRDKGETQYF; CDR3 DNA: TGTGCCAGCAGCCCACGGGACAAAGGAGAGACCCAGTACTTC
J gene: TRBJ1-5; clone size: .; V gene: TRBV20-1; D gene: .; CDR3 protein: CSATVGGNGNQPQHF; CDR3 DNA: TGCAGTGCTACAGTCGGGGGCAATGGCAATCAGCCCCAGCATTTT
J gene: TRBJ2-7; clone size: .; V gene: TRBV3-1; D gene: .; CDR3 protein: CASSQEGGSRRYEQYF; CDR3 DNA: TGTGCCAGCAGCCAAGAGGGGGGCTCGAGGCGGTACGAGCAGTACTTC
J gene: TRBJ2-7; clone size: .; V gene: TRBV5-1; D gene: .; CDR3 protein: CASSLSGASVSYEQYF; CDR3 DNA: TGCGCCAGCAGCTTGTCGGGGGCTTCCGTGAGCTACGAGCAGTACTTC
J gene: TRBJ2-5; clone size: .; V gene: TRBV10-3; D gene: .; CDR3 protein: CAISVGRAIQETQYF; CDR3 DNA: TGTGCCATCAGTGTTGGCAGGGCGATCCAAGAGACCCAGTACTTC
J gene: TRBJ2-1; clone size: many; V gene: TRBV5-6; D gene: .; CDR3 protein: CASSLVGNNEQFF; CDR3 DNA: TGTGCCAGCAGCTTGGTCGGAAACAATGAGCAGTTCTTC
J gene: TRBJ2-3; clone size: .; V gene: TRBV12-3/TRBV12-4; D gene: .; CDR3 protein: CASSFWGPDAQYF; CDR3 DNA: TGTGCCAGCAGTTTTTGGGGGCCAGATGCGCAGTATTTT